This T cell receptor (beta chain) appears in the sequencing data of a study of beta chain features in type 1 diabetes. Study conclusions and caveats: People with Type 1 diabetes carried modestly yet significantly shorter TCRB CDR3s in all four CD4+ subsets. Highly expressing activated T cells could be over-counted with a cDNA template.

This clone has more than one count but fewer than ten. Antigen specificity is unknown. Expressed TCRB transcripts were sequenced because the isolated RNA had all been reverse transcribed beforehand. This table comes from immunoSEQ multiplex PCR, and its TCRdb copy is limited to in-frame clones, with some not included. The sample lists 200,000 to 300,000 clones, about a tenth occurring once. CDR3 length equals 14 residues. Trimming at V came to 5 bases and at J to 9 bases, leaving 4 bases not matched to a gene. In germline, CDR1 is SGHTA, CDR2 FQGTGA. The V and J genes are TRBV7-3 and TRBJ1-6; 10 nucleotides align to TRBD1. The TCR was taken from a young man with type 1 diabetes. Sequences were obtained from naive CD4+ T cells from blood. Here the CDR3 reads CASSMGQGLSPLHF. The CDR3 DNA is TGTGCCAGCAGCATGGGACAGGGGCTTTCACCCCTCCACTTT.